These 10 T cell receptor beta chains originate from one sample sequenced in a study of human T cells and chemical hapten exposure. Time point indicated: patch test 2, 6 weeks after DPC sensitization. Specified treatment: therapeutic diphenylcyclopropenone sensitization with weekly scalp DPC. TCRdb reprocessed the RACE reads via MiXCR and lists one record per CDR3 protein. Of about 80,000 distinct CDR3 sequences listed, about 9.9% are singletons. This specimen consisted of whole blood, obtained in connection with sensitization to the hapten diphenylcyclopropenone (DPC). Source of these receptors: a man aged 18 to 29 with alopecia areata. Some clones in this sample may be carry-over from other donors' samples.

This clonotype was seen at least ten times. The chain recombines TRBV20-1 with TRBJ2-1, with D unclear. CDR1 and CDR2 (germline): DFQATT, SNEGSKA (reference sequence). With 0 bases removed from V and 0 bases from J, the gap between germline ends came to 9 bases. The CDR3 totals 15 residues. CDR3 in amino acids: CSARDASSSYNEQFF. The CDR3, as DNA: TGCAGTGCTAGAGACGCCTCCAGCTCCTACAATGAGCAGTTCTTC.

This clonotype was found many times. V is TRBV20-1 and J is TRBJ1-6; D is uncertain. CDR3 length equals 16 residues. Germline V gives CDR1 DFQATT, CDR2 SNEGSKA (reference sequence). With 0 bases removed from V and 1 base from J, the gap between germline ends came to 10 bases. The CDR3 DNA reads as TGCAGTGCTAGAGATGGCACGGGTTCCTATAATTCACCCCTCCACTTT. Translation gives CSARDGTGSYNSPLHF.

The chain joins TRBV7-3 to TRBJ2-3, with 8 bases lining up with TRBD2. The length of the CDR3 is 13 residues. V lost 5 bases and J lost 7; bases outside the gene matches: 5. CDR1 SGHTA and CDR2 FQGTGA come from the germline V gene. The CDR3 region is CASSRGGLNTQYF. In DNA form, the CDR3 reads TGTGCCAGCAGCCGGGGGGGCCTAAATACGCAGTATTTT.

The rearrangement joins TRBV4-3 to TRBJ2-1; unclear D gene. Trimming left V 0 bases short and J 9 bases short, with 12 bases between. The CDR3 totals 14 residues. Germline V gene sequence: CDR1 LGHNA, CDR2 YSLEER. CDR3 loop: CASSQDGPRGEQFF. The CDR3 DNA is TGCGCCAGCAGCCAAGACGGGCCGCGAGGTGAGCAGTTCTTC.

The V call is TRBV7-6, the J call TRBJ2-3; 11 bases fit TRBD2. Germline values: CDR1 SGHVS, CDR2 FNYEAQ. Trimming at V came to 2 bases and at J to 2 bases, leaving 3 bases not matched to a gene. The CDR3 sequence is 16 residues long. CDR3 loop: CASSLLAGGVTDTQYF. The CDR3 bases are TGTGCCAGCAGCTTACTAGCGGGGGGAGTCACAGATACGCAGTATTTT.

The J gene is TRBJ2-3, the V gene TRBV5-6; no reliable D call. This CDR3 spans 11 amino acids. Trimming stripped 3 bases from V and 6 bases from J, with 5 bases between. Germline assignment: CDR1 SGHDT and CDR2 YYEEEE. The CDR3 loop is CASSSFDTQYF. CDR3 in DNA: TGTGCCAGCAGCTCTTTTGATACGCAGTATTTT. Looking up the rest from reference TRBV5-6 and TRBJ2-3 gives the full variable domain: DAGVTQSPTHLIKTRGQQVTLRCSPKSGHDTVSWYQQALGQGPQFIFQYYEEEERQRGNFPDRFSGHQFPNYSSELNVNALLLGDSALYLCASSSFDTQYFGPGTRLTVL.

This clonotype was observed at least ten times. This rearrangement joins TRBV29-1 to TRBJ1-1, with TRBD1 identical over 8 bases. V lost 6 bases and J lost 8; bases outside the gene matches: 5. CDR3 length equals 11 residues. CDR1 SQVTM and CDR2 ANQGSEA come from the germline V gene. The DNA of the CDR3 is TGCAGCGTCTCAGGGGGCCTGGAAGCTTTCTTT. This sequence encodes CSVSGGLEAFF.

The rearrangement links TRBV6-2 or TRBV6-3 to TRBJ2-7, with TRBD2 identical over 9 bases. The germline V gene encodes CDR1 MNHEY and CDR2 SVGEGT. The CDR3 is 13 residues long. V trimming: 8 bases; J trimming: 3 bases; junction bases outside the gene matches: 5. The CDR3 DNA is TGTGCCAGCGGGCTAGCGGGGCACTACGAGCAGTACTTC. It specifies CASGLAGHYEQYF.

The chain couples TRBV7-2 to TRBJ2-7, with 10 bases fitting TRBD1. This CDR3 has 15 amino acids. J lost 2 bases, V lost 5 bases, and 6 bases had no gene match. Germline V CDR1 and CDR2: SGHTA, FQGNSA. The CDR3 loop reads CASSLGTGEAYEQYV. The CDR3 region has the DNA TGTGCCAGCAGCCTCGGGACAGGGGAGGCCTACGAGCAGTACGTC.

This chain connects TRBV6-1 to TRBJ1-5; 8 bases align to TRBD1. Germline V gene sequence: CDR1 MNHNS, CDR2 SASEGT. The CDR3 runs 14 residues. The ends lost 3 bases at V and 4 bases at J; junction bases unmatched: 2. CDR3 in DNA: TGTGCCAGCAGTGACCGGGACAGGAATCAGCCCCAGCATTTT. This gives the protein CASSDRDRNQPQHF.